The T cell receptor beta chain under discussion was sequenced for a study of shared clonotypes between healthy human individuals. This table comes from immunoSEQ multiplex PCR, and its TCRdb copy is limited to in-frame clones, with some not included. This table holds some 2 million clones, over 85% found once. Terminally differentiated effector memory CD45RA+ cells were excluded by CCR7 positive selection of CD45RO-negative cells. Looked up from germline, CDR1 is MDHEN and CDR2 is SYDVKM. There are 13 residues in the CDR3. Points on this clone: Compared with germline, one end of the junction differs, possibly owing to a read error.

The rearrangement links TRBV28 to TRBJ1-1; unclear D gene. The clonotype originates from a man younger than 35 in good health. The sample consisted of naive CD8+ T cells sorted from blood. CDR3 sequence: CASSLWPRGDAFF. The DNA for the CDR3 is TGTGCCAGCAGTCTATGGCCTCGGGGTGACGCTTTCTTT.